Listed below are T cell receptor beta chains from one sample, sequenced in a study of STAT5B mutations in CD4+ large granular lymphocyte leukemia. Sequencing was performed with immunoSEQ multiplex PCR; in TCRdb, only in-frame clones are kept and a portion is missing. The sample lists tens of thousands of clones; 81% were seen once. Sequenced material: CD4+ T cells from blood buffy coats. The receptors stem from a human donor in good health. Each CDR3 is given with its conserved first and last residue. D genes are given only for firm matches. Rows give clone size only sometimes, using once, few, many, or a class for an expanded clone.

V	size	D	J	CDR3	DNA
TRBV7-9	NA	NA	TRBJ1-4	CASSPPRKRGEKLFF	TGTGCCAGCAGCCCCCCCCGTAAGAGGGGTGAAAAACTGTTTTTT
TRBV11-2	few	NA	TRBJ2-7	CASSLDPSSYEQYF	TGTGCCAGCAGCTTAGATCCTAGTTCCTACGAGCAGTACTTC
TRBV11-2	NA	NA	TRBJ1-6	CASSSGQYNSPLHF	TGTGCCAGCAGCTCTGGACAGTATAATTCACCCCTCCACTTT
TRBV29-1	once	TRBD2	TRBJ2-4	CSVGSGRATKNIQYF	TGCAGCGTGGGGAGCGGGAGGGCGACTAAAAACATTCAGTACTTC
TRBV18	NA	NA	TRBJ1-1	CASSPPHRVANTEAFF	TGTGCCAGCTCACCCCCCCATCGGGTGGCCAACACTGAAGCTTTCTTT
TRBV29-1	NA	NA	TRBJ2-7	CSVDGQGPNEQYF	TGCAGCGTTGATGGGCAGGGGCCTAACGAGCAGTACTTC
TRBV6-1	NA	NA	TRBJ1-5	CASTGHGSRGQPQHF	TGTGCCAGCACAGGGCATGGGTCCAGAGGTCAGCCCCAGCATTTT
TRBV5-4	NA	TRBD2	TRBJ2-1	CASSLVAGGPWNEQFF	TGTGCCAGCAGCTTGGTAGCGGGGGGGCCTTGGAATGAGCAGTTCTTC
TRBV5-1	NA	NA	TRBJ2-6	CASSFDRTGANVLTF	TGCGCCAGCAGCTTTGACCGAACTGGGGCCAACGTCCTGACTTTC
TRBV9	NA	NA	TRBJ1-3	CASSVGEVAGNTIYF	TGTGCCAGCAGCGTAGGGGAAGTAGCTGGAAACACCATATATTTT
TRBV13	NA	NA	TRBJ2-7	CASSLGQGQRAVEQYF	TGTGCCAGCAGCTTAGGACAAGGACAGCGGGCAGTCGAGCAGTACTTC
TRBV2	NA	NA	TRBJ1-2	CASSDETWDGYTF	TGTGCCAGCAGTGACGAAACATGGGATGGCTACACCTTC
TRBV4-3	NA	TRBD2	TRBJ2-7	CASSQDVSSGSYEQYF	TGCGCCAGCAGCCAAGATGTGTCTAGCGGCTCCTACGAGCAGTACTTC
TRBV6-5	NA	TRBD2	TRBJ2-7	CASTRGMTSGRARYF	TGTGCCAGCACCCGAGGGATGACTAGCGGGAGGGCCCGGTACTTC
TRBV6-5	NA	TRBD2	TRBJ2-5	CASSSAGGSRETQYF	TGTGCCAGCAGTTCTGCGGGGGGGTCCCGAGAGACCCAGTACTTC
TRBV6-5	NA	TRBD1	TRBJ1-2	CASSPGTGYYGYTF	TGTGCCAGCAGTCCTGGGACAGGGTACTATGGCTACACCTTC
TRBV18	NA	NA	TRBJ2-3	CASSRGGTDTQYF	TGTGCCAGCTCACGGGGGGGCACAGATACGCAGTATTTT
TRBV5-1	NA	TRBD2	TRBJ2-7	CASSQPGLAEYSHEQYF	TGCGCCAGCAGCCAACCCGGACTAGCGGAATACTCCCACGAGCAGTACTTC
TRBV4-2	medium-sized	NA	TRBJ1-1	CASSQDTGVPEAFF	NA
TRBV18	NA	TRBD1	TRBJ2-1	CASSPKGANEQFF	TGTGCCAGCTCACCAAAGGGGGCCAATGAGCAGTTCTTC
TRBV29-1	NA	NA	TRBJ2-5	CSVEEGGARLSAQYF	TGCAGCGTTGAAGAGGGGGGGGCACGGCTGTCGGCCCAGTACTTC
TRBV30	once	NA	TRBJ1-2	CAWTPPREDRPHGYTF	TGTGCCTGGACCCCCCCCAGGGAAGACAGGCCCCATGGCTACACCTTC
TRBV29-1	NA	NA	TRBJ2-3	CSVERLRDTQYF	TGCAGCGTTGAACGCTTGAGAGATACGCAGTATTTT
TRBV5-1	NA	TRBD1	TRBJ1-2	CASSLDRGIGYTF	TGCGCCAGCAGCTTGGACAGGGGAATTGGCTACACCTTC
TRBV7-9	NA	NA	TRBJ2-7	CASSSRQDPYEQYF	TGTGCCAGCAGCTCAAGACAAGATCCCTACGAGCAGTACTTC
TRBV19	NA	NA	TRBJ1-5	CASSIEQWNQPQHF	TGTGCCAGTAGTATCGAACAGTGGAATCAGCCCCAGCATTTT
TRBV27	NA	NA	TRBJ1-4	CASSSLRTGNEKLFF	TGTGCCAGCAGTTCGCTCCGAACAGGGAATGAAAAACTGTTTTTT
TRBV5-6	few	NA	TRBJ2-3	CASSLARPDTQYF	TGTGCCAGCAGCTTGGCAAGGCCTGATACGCAGTATTTT
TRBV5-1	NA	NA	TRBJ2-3	CASSIQRYSTDTQYF	TGCGCCAGCAGCATACAGCGATACAGCACAGATACGCAGTATTTT
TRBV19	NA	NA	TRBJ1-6	CASSMGGPRNNSPLHF	TGTGCCAGTAGTATGGGTGGACCGAGAAATAATTCACCCCTCCACTTT
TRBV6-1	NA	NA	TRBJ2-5	CASSEVRRQETQYF	TGTGCCAGCAGTGAAGTCAGGCGACAAGAGACCCAGTACTTC
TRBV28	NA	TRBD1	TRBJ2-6	CASSGQGKVSGANVLTF	TGTGCCAGCAGTGGACAGGGCAAGGTCTCTGGGGCCAACGTCCTGACTTTC
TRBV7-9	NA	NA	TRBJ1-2	CASSLGGLGYTF	TGTGCCAGCAGCTTAGGGGGGCTTGGCTACACCTTC
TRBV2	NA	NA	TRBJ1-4	CASSNRETNEKLFF	TGTGCCAGCAGTAACAGGGAAACTAATGAAAAACTGTTTTTT
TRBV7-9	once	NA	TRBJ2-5	CASSFWGEETQYF	TGTGCCAGCAGCTTTTGGGGGGAAGAGACCCAGTACTTC
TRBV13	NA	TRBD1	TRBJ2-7	CASSSEGASYEQYF	TGTGCCAGCAGTTCTGAGGGGGCCTCCTACGAGCAGTACTTC
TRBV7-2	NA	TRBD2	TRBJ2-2	CASSLVGLAGGGTGELFF	TGTGCCAGCAGCTTAGTGGGTCTAGCGGGAGGCGGCACCGGGGAGCTGTTTTTT
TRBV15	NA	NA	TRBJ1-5	CATGGGIDQPQHF	TGTGCCACCGGGGGGGGAATAGATCAGCCCCAGCATTTT
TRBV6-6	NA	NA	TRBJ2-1	CASSYFASSSYNEQFF	TGTGCCAGCAGTTACTTTGCTAGCTCCTCCTACAATGAGCAGTTCTTC
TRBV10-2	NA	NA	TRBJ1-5	CASSGALGRQGDFYSNQPQHF	TGCGCCAGCAGTGGGGCCTTGGGGCGGCAGGGAGATTTTTATAGCAATCAGCCCCAGCATTTT
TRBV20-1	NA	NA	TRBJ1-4	CSARRVEKLFF	TGCAGTGCTCGCAGGGTTGAAAAACTGTTTTTT
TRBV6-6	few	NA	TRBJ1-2	CASSSRWADYTF	TGTGCCAGCAGTTCCCGGTGGGCCGACTACACCTTC
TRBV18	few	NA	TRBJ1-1	CASSPGHRGNTEAFF	TGTGCCAGCTCACCCGGGCATAGGGGGAACACTGAAGCTTTCTTT
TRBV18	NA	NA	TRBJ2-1	CASSQTRSDEQFF	TGTGCCAGCTCACAAACTAGATCGGATGAGCAGTTCTTC
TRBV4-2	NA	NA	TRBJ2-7	CASSLNPTSYEQYF	TGTGCCAGCAGCCTAAACCCGACCTCCTACGAGCAGTACTTC
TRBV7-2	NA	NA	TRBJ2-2	CASSLRGSGELFF	TGTGCCAGCAGCTTAAGAGGGTCCGGGGAGCTGTTTTTT
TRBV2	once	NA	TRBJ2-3	CASSEPFTDTQYF	TGTGCCAGCAGTGAACCTTTCACAGATACGCAGTATTTT
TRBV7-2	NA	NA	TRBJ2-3	CASSLAPVQVQADTQYF	TGTGCCAGCAGCTTAGCCCCTGTACAGGTCCAGGCAGATACGCAGTATTTT
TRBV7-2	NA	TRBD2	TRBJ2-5	CASSKLAGVETQYF	TGTGCCAGCAGCAAACTAGCGGGAGTCGAGACCCAGTACTTC
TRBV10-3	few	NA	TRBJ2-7	CAISASYEQYF	TGTGCCATCAGTGCATCCTACGAGCAGTACTTC
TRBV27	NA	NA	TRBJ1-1	CASSLTAVNTEAFF	TGTGCCAGCAGTTTAACAGCCGTAAACACTGAAGCTTTCTTT
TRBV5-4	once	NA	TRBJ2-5	CASSLGLNQETQYF	TGTGCCAGCAGCTTGGGCCTGAACCAAGAGACCCAGTACTTC
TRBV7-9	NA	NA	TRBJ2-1	CASSLLTGAGRYNEQFF	TGTGCCAGCAGCTTACTTACCGGAGCGGGCCGATACAATGAGCAGTTCTTC
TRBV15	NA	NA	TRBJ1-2	CATSRDSGDYTF	TGTGCCACCAGCAGAGATTCGGGGGACTACACCTTC
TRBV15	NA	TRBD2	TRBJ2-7	CATSRDRGTDSGRAYEQYF	TGTGCCACCAGCAGAGATCGAGGGACGGATAGCGGGAGGGCCTACGAGCAGTACTTC